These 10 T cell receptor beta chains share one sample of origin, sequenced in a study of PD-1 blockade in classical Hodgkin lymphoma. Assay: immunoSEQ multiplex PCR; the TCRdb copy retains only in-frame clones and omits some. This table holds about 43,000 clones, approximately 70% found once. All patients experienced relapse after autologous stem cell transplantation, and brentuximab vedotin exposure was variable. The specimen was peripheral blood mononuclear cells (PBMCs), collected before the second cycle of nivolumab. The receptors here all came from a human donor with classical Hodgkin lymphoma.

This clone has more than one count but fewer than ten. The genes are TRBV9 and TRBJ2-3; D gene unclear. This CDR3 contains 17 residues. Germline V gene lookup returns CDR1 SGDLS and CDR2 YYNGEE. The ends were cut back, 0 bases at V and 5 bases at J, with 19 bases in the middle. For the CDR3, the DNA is TGTGCCAGCAGCGTAGAACGGGTTATCGGAGCCAGAGATACGCAGTATTTT. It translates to CASSVERVIGARDTQYF.

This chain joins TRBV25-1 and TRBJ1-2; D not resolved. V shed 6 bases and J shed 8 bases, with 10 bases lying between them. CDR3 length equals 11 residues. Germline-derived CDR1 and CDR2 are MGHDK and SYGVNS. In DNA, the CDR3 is TGTGCCAGCAGCGTTGGAGGCGGCTACACCTTC. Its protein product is CASSVGGGYTF.

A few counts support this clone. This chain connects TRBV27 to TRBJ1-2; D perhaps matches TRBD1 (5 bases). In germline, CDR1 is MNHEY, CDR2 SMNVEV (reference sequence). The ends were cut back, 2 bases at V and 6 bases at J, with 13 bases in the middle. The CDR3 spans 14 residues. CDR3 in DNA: TGTGCCAGCAGTTTAATCGCCGGGACGGATGGCTACACCTTC. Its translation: CASSLIAGTDGYTF.

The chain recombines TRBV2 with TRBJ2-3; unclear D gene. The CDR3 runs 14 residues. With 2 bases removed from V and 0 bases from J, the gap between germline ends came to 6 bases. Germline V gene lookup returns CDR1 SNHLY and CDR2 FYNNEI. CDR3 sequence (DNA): TGTGCCAGCAGTGAACGTCAGAGCACAGATACGCAGTATTTT. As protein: CASSERQSTDTQYF.

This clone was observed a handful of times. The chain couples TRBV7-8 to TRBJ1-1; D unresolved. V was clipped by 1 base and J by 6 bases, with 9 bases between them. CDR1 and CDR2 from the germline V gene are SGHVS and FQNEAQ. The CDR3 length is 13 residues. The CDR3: CASSLDSFPEAFF. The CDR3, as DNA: TGTGCCAGCAGCTTAGACTCTTTCCCTGAAGCTTTCTTT. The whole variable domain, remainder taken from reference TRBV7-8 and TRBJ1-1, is GAGVSQSPRYKVAKRGQDVALRCDPISGHVSLFWYQQALGQGPEFLTYFQNEAQLDKSGLPSDRFFAERPEGSVSTLKIQRTQQEDSAVYLCASSLDSFPEAFFGQGTRLTVV.

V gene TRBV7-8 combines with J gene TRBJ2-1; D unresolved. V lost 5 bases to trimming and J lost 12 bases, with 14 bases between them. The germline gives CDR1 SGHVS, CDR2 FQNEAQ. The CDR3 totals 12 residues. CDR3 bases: TGTGCCAGCAGCCCGCTGTCGGAAGGGCAGTTCTTC. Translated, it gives CASSPLSEGQFF.

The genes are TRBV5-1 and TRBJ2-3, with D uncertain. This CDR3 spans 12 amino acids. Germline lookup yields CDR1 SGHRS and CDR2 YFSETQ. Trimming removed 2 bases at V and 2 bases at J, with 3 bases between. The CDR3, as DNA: TGCGCCAGCAGCTTTGCCACAGATACGCAGTATTTT. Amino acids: CASSFATDTQYF. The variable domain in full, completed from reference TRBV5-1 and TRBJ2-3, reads KAGVTQTPRYLIKTRGQQVTLSCSPISGHRSVSWYQQTPGQGLQFLFEYFSETQRNKGNFPGRFSGRQFSNSRSEMNVSTLELGDSALYLCASSFATDTQYFGPGTRLTVL.

CDR3 loop: CASSSPGAGNGYTF. The CDR3 bases are TGTGCCAGTAGTTCTCCGGGGGCGGGGAATGGCTACACCTTC. The rearrangement joins TRBV19 to TRBJ1-2, with D maybe TRBD1 (6 bases). The CDR3 sequence is 14 residues long. CDR1 is LNHDA and CDR2 is SQIVND in the germline V gene (reference sequence). V lost 5 bases and J lost 6, with 16 bases in between.

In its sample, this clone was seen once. The CDR3 DNA is TGTGCCAACCAAAGGGGGCGGGGGAACACTGAAGCTTTCTTT. Protein sequence: CANQRGRGNTEAFF. V gene TRBV5-4 combines with J gene TRBJ1-1; 7 bases match TRBD1. Germline-derived CDR1 and CDR2 are SGHNT and YYREEE (reference sequence). Trimming cost V 9 bases and J 1 base; bases outside gene matches: 9. This CDR3 has 14 amino acids.

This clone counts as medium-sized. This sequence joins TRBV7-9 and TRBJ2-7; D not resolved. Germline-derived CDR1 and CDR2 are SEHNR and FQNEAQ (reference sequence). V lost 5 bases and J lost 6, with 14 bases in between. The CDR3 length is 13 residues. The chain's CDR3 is CASSNQDVFEQYF. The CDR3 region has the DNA TGTGCCAGCAGCAACCAGGATGTTTTCGAGCAGTACTTC.